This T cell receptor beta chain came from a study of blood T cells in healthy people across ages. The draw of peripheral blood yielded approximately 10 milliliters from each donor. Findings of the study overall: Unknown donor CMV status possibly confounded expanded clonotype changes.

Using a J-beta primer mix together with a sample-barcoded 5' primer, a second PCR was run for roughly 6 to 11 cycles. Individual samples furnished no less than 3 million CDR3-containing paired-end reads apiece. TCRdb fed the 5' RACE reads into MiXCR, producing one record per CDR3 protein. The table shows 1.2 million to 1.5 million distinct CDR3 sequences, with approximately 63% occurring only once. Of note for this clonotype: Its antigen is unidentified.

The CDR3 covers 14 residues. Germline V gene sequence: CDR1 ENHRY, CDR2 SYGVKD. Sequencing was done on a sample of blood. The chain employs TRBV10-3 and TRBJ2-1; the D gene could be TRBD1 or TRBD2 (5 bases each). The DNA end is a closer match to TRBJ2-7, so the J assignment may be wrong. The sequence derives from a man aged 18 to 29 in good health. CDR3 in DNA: TGTGCCATCAGTGAGTCCGGGACCGACAATGAGCAGTACTTC. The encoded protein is CAISESGTDNEQYF.